These T cell receptor beta chains were read from a single sample in a study of T cell responses to AZD1222 COVID-19 vaccine. Assay used: immunoSEQ multiplex PCR; TCRdb lists only in-frame clones, some missing. This table has under 85,000 clones, 90% appearing once. Source: peripheral blood, taken 28 days after the second AZD1222 dose. The receptors were gathered from an adult who received the AZD1222 COVID-19 vaccine. CDR3s include the opening cysteine and the closing phenylalanine or tryptophan. A D gene is named only where the DNA matches it firmly. Clone size is shown for a subset of rows, as once, few, many or a class of expanded clone.

v_call,clone_size,j_call,d_call,cdr3_aa,cdr3_nt
TRBV7-3,.,TRBJ2-1,TRBD2,CASSLTLAGFNEQFF,TGTGCCAGCAGCTTAACACTAGCGGGGTTCAATGAGCAGTTCTTC
TRBV9,.,TRBJ1-1,.,CASSPGGQDTEAFF,TGTGCCAGCAGCCCGGGGGGGCAGGACACTGAAGCTTTCTTT
TRBV3-1/TRBV3-2,.,TRBJ1-2,.,CASSQISRGDGRRGYTF,TGTGCCAGCAGCCAGATCAGTAGGGGTGATGGGCGTCGTGGCTACACCTTC
TRBV9,.,TRBJ2-3,.,CASSVAGSAADTQYF,TGTGCCAGCAGCGTAGCTGGCTCTGCGGCAGATACGCAGTATTTT
TRBV5-1,.,TRBJ1-5,.,CASSLEAGAGQPQHF,TGCGCCAGCAGCTTGGAGGCAGGGGCGGGTCAGCCCCAGCATTTT
TRBV11-2,.,TRBJ2-1,TRBD1,CASSSRDRDFYNEQFF,TGTGCCAGCAGCTCGAGAGACAGGGATTTCTACAATGAGCAGTTCTTC
TRBV30,.,TRBJ1-2,.,CAWSWGASLHGYTF,TGTGCCTGGAGTTGGGGGGCCTCTCTGCATGGCTACACCTTC
TRBV2,.,TRBJ1-6,TRBD1,CASVEATGGGSPLHF,TGTGCCAGCGTAGAGGCGACAGGGGGCGGTTCACCCCTCCACTTT
TRBV24-1,.,TRBJ2-1,.,CATSDLKHEQFF,TGTGCCACCAGTGATTTGAAGCATGAGCAGTTCTTC
TRBV5-6,.,TRBJ2-7,TRBD1,CASSLRDRPLYEQYF,TGTGCCAGCAGCTTGAGGGACAGGCCTCTATACGAGCAGTACTTC
TRBV7-9,.,TRBJ1-4,.,CASSGRDAATNEKLFF,TGTGCCAGCAGCGGACGGGACGCCGCAACTAATGAAAAACTGTTTTTT
TRBV30,.,TRBJ2-7,.,CAWSRGSSYEQYF,TGTGCCTGGAGTCGAGGGAGCTCCTACGAGCAGTACTTC
TRBV6-5,.,TRBJ1-1,.,CASSDRGWVTEAFF,TGTGCCAGCAGCGACCGGGGGTGGGTAACTGAAGCTTTCTTT
TRBV11-2,.,TRBJ1-2,.,CASRILRGPANGYTF,TGTGCCAGCAGAATTCTCAGGGGCCCCGCTAATGGCTACACCTTC
TRBV7-9,.,TRBJ1-2,.,CASSDPLAGYTF,TGTGCCAGCAGCGACCCGTTGGCTGGCTACACCTTC
TRBV9,.,TRBJ1-5,.,CASSVQGGNQPQHF,TGTGCCAGCAGCGTACAGGGTGGAAATCAGCCCCAGCATTTT
TRBV9,.,TRBJ2-5,.,CASSIRQGGLETQYF,TGTGCCAGCAGCATTAGACAGGGAGGATTGGAGACCCAGTACTTC
TRBV2,.,TRBJ2-1,TRBD2,CASKPTSGSRNEQFF,TGTGCCAGCAAGCCGACTAGCGGGAGCAGGAATGAGCAGTTCTTC
TRBV6-5,.,TRBJ1-4,.,CASSRDPSTEEKLFF,TGTGCCAGCAGTCGGGACCCCTCGACGGAGGAAAAACTGTTTTTT
TRBV3-1/TRBV3-2,.,TRBJ1-1,.,CASQEGGGSEAFF,TGTGCCAGCCAGGAGGGCGGGGGGTCTGAAGCTTTCTTT
TRBV10-3,.,TRBJ1-1,.,CAISGGPEMTEAFF,TGTGCCATCAGTGGCGGTCCTGAGATGACTGAAGCTTTCTTT
TRBV5-6,.,TRBJ1-5,.,CASSLGDRGLSNQPQHF,TGTGCCAGCAGCTTAGGGGATAGGGGCCTTAGCAATCAGCCCCAGCATTTT
TRBV7-3,.,TRBJ1-1,TRBD1,CASSSTGGEAFF,TGTGCCAGCAGCTCCACAGGGGGCGAAGCTTTCTTT
TRBV11-3,.,TRBJ1-1,TRBD1,CASSGGTGNTEAFF,TGTGCCAGCAGCGGCGGGACAGGGAACACTGAAGCTTTCTTT
TRBV11-3,.,TRBJ2-5,.,CASSLGRAGLGETQYF,TGTGCCAGCAGCTTAGGCCGTGCAGGGTTGGGGGAGACCCAGTACTTC
TRBV7-3,.,TRBJ1-1,.,CASSWGMNTEAFF,TGTGCCAGCAGCTGGGGCATGAACACTGAAGCTTTCTTT
TRBV7-2,.,TRBJ2-5,.,CASSLLTAETQYF,TGTGCCAGCAGCTTGCTGACGGCGGAGACCCAGTACTTC
TRBV29-1,once,TRBJ1-4,TRBD1,CSVGPRGQAEKLFF,TGCAGCGTCGGACCCCGAGGACAGGCTGAAAAACTGTTTTTT
TRBV24-1,once,TRBJ2-5,TRBD2,CATSDPQSSGGETQYF,TGTGCCACCAGTGACCCACAGTCTAGCGGGGGTGAGACCCAGTACTTC
TRBV7-9,.,TRBJ1-1,.,CASSPRNTNTEAFF,TGTGCCAGCTCGCCTAGAAACACGAACACTGAAGCTTTCTTT
TRBV3-1/TRBV3-2,.,TRBJ1-6,.,CASSQSYGVRGSPLHF,TGTGCCAGCAGCCAGTCCTATGGGGTCCGAGGTTCACCCCTCCACTTT
TRBV19,.,TRBJ1-2,.,CASSPSVNYGYTF,TGTGCCAGTAGCCCGTCGGTGAACTATGGCTACACCTTC
TRBV18,.,TRBJ1-1,.,CASSIWGADTEAFF,TGTGCCAGCTCAATATGGGGGGCGGACACTGAAGCTTTCTTT
TRBV7-8,.,TRBJ1-1,.,CASSAQGPGRTEAFF,TGTGCCAGCAGCGCACAGGGACCAGGGCGCACTGAAGCTTTCTTT
TRBV5-1,once,TRBJ1-1,.,CASSFRDTEAFF,TGCGCCAGCAGCTTTAGAGACACTGAAGCTTTCTTT
TRBV6-4,.,TRBJ2-1,.,CASSEGRSGNEQFF,TGTGCCAGCAGTGAAGGGAGAAGCGGCAATGAGCAGTTCTTC
TRBV9,.,TRBJ2-5,TRBD2,CASSFRPTSGGQETQYF,TGTGCCAGCAGCTTCCGACCGACTAGCGGGGGACAAGAGACCCAGTACTTC
TRBV30,.,TRBJ2-1,TRBD2,CAWSGRWSGLADNEQFF,TGTGCCTGGAGTGGCCGTTGGTCGGGACTAGCGGACAATGAGCAGTTCTTC
TRBV10-3,.,TRBJ2-7,.,CAISESGGGENEQYF,TGTGCCATCAGTGAGTCGGGGGGAGGCGAGAACGAGCAGTACTTC
TRBV5-1,.,TRBJ1-2,.,CASSGEMNGYTF,TGCGCCAGCAGCGGGGAGATGAATGGCTACACCTTC
TRBV27,.,TRBJ2-7,.,CASSLRGQALSYEQYF,TGTGCCAGCAGTTTACGCGGGCAGGCCCTCTCCTACGAGCAGTACTTC
TRBV10-3,.,TRBJ2-2,TRBD2,CAISEVLRGGSGELFF,TGTGCCATCAGTGAGGTCCTTCGGGGGGGCTCCGGGGAGCTGTTTTTT
TRBV7-6,.,TRBJ1-2,TRBD1,CASSPDRESYGYTF,TGTGCCAGCAGCCCTGACAGGGAGAGCTATGGCTACACCTTC
TRBV29-1,.,TRBJ1-1,.,CSASEAFF,TGCAGCGCTTCAGAAGCTTTCTTT
TRBV5-1,.,TRBJ2-3,.,CASSLGTNTDTQYF,TGCGCCAGCAGCTTGGGGACCAACACAGATACGCAGTATTTT
TRBV5-1,.,TRBJ1-2,TRBD1,CASSSQTGSLAYGYTF,TGCGCCAGCAGCTCCCAGACAGGGAGCCTCGCTTATGGCTACACCTTC
TRBV27,.,TRBJ2-3,TRBD2,CASSLTSGGPTSTDTQYF,TGTGCCAGCAGTTTGACTAGCGGGGGACCTACTAGCACAGATACGCAGTATTTT
TRBV28,.,TRBJ1-3,TRBD1,CASLTRGQGPGNTIYF,TGTGCCAGCCTGACTCGGGGACAGGGGCCTGGAAACACCATATATTTT
TRBV5-1,.,TRBJ2-7,TRBD1,CASSRRPDRGREYEQYF,TGCGCCAGCAGCCGGCGCCCAGACAGGGGAAGAGAATACGAGCAGTACTTC
TRBV5-1,.,TRBJ2-2,.,CASSLAVLSLINTGELFF,TGCGCCAGCAGCTTGGCCGTATTAAGTCTGATAAACACCGGGGAGCTGTTTTTT
TRBV7-9,.,TRBJ1-1,.,CASSSLEAWAEAFF,TGTGCCAGCAGCTCCCTCGAGGCGTGGGCTGAAGCTTTCTTT
TRBV5-4,.,TRBJ2-1,.,CASSFGGDEQFF,TGTGCCAGCAGCTTCGGAGGGGATGAGCAGTTCTTC
TRBV6-2/TRBV6-3,few,TRBJ1-4,.,CASSYSSRGDEKLFF,TGTGCCAGCAGTTACTCGAGCCGGGGAGATGAAAAACTGTTTTTT